One and the same sample provided the 24 T cell receptor delta chains below, sequenced in a study of Vδ1+ human thymocytes. Study-level findings and limits: Highly polyclonal TRG and TRD repertoires with Gaussian CDR3 length distributions appeared in thymus.

The template was reverse-transcribed extracted RNA. The CDR3 regions were amplified by multiplex PCR from V-gene primers to a constant-region primer. TCRdb re-identified clones in the multiplex PCR reads via CATT. Of about 25,000 delta-chain clones in the sample, nearly 7.5% were seen once. These receptors have no identified antigens. Sequenced: Vdelta1+ gamma-delta thymocytes from the thymus. The subset: FACS-sorted CD3+ TCRalphabeta- TCRVdelta1+ TCRVdelta2- thymocytes. Source of these receptors: a girl under three years old who had congenital heart surgery.

The V call is TRDV1, the J call TRDJ1; 9 positions agree with TRDD3. Germline V gives CDR1 TSWWSYY, CDR2 QGS. Germline trimming cut 2 bases from V and 6 bases from J; bases unmatched to any gene: 7. CDR3 size: 15 residues. CDR3: CALGEIAGGCNKLIF. CDR3 DNA sequence: TGTGCTCTTGGGGAAATAGCTGGGGGATGCAATAAACTCATCTTT.

V usage is TRDV1 and J usage is TRDJ1; 9 bases are a match to TRDD3. This CDR3 contains 20 residues. Trimming at V came to 2 bases and at J to 1 base, leaving 17 bases not matched to a gene. In germline, CDR1 is TSWWSYY, CDR2 QGS. Written as DNA, the CDR3 is TGTGCTCTTGGGGAAGGCTACGGGGGGGGATACCGGTTGTTCACCGATAAACTCATCTTT. Translation: CALGEGYGGGYRLFTDKLIF.

V and J are TRDV1 and TRDJ1; D is unresolved. The V gene's germline CDR1 is TSWWSYY and CDR2 QGS. V lost 1 base and J 6 bases, leaving 27 bases between the germline ends. This CDR3 is 19 amino acids long. CDR3 DNA: TGTGCTCTTGGGGAACGCCGCCGGGCCGCGGGACACGCTCCTCATAAACTCATCTTT. This encodes CALGERRRAAGHAPHKLIF.

The chain is built from TRDV1 and TRDJ1; the match to TRDD3 covers 9 bases. Germline assignment: CDR1 TSWWSYY and CDR2 QGS. The V segment lost 1 base and the J segment 3 bases; nucleotides outside the gene matches: 24. The CDR3 consists of 22 residues. The CDR3 sequence: CALGEQRIRWEVGDTRADKLIF. The CDR3 DNA reads as TGTGCTCTTGGGGAACAACGAATCCGTTGGGAGGTTGGGGATACGCGTGCCGATAAACTCATCTTT.

In this sample, this clone turned up a few times. The chain has TRDV1 and TRDJ1; TRDD3 matches at 7 bases. Germline loops: CDR1 TSWWSYY, CDR2 QGS. The CDR3 is made up of 22 amino acids. V lost 2 bases, J lost 0 bases, and 24 bases stayed unmatched. The CDR3 protein is CALGESGAYYGTGDLNTDKLIF. CDR3 in DNA: TGTGCTCTTGGGGAATCTGGGGCCTATTACGGTACTGGGGATCTCAACACCGATAAACTCATCTTT.

This clone was recorded a few times. The rearrangement links TRDV1 to TRDJ1; no reliable D call. Germline V gene sequence: CDR1 TSWWSYY, CDR2 QGS. This CDR3 is built from 14 residues. V was pared by 5 bases and J by 11 bases, with 21 bases between. The CDR3 DNA reads as TGTGCTCTTGGGTCAGAGTGGGCGGTAACGAAGCTCATCTTT. It yields the protein CALGSEWAVTKLIF.

The chain recombines TRDV1 with TRDJ2, with D uncertain. V lost 2 bases and J lost 0, with 22 bases in between. This CDR3 is 20 amino acids long. Germline-derived CDR1 and CDR2 are TSWWSYY and QGS. DNA for the CDR3: TGTGCTCTTGGGGAATCTGAGGGACCCTCAAAATTTACTTTGACAGCACAACTCTTCTTT. Amino acids: CALGESEGPSKFTLTAQLFF.

The chain employs TRDV1 and TRDJ1; tentatively, D is TRDD2 (8 bases). CDR3 length: 25 amino acids. V lost 0 bases and J lost 0, with 38 bases in between. Looked up from germline, CDR1 is TSWWSYY and CDR2 is QGS. CDR3 nucleotide sequence: TGTGCTCTTGGGGAACTATATTACGGTCGCTTCCTACGGACGGGGGATTTTCGGTACACCGATAAACTCATCTTT. Protein product: CALGELYYGRFLRTGDFRYTDKLIF.

The J gene is TRDJ1, the V gene TRDV1; 9 bases map to TRDD3. This CDR3 region has 22 residues. The germline V gene has CDR1 TSWWSYY and CDR2 QGS. J lost 0 bases, V lost 0 bases, and 20 bases had no gene match. The CDR3 sequence: CALGELAVPVHLGDLYTDKLIF. The CDR3 DNA reads TGTGCTCTTGGGGAACTAGCTGTTCCCGTTCACCTGGGGGATTTGTACACCGATAAACTCATCTTT.

Relative to its sample, this clone is medium-sized. The V call is TRDV2, the J call TRDJ1; 10 bases map to TRDD3. The CDR3 sequence is 17 residues long. With V trimmed by 4 bases and J by 2 bases, 12 bases remained unmatched. CDR1 GEAIGNYY and CDR2 EKD come from the germline V gene. The DNA of the CDR3 is TGTGCCTGTGAGGAGGACTGGGGGATTGGAGATACCGATAAACTCATCTTT. Translation: CACEEDWGIGDTDKLIF.

The V and J genes are TRDV1 and TRDJ1, with 10 nucleotides matching TRDD3. V lost 4 bases to trimming and J lost 0 bases; unmatched junction nucleotides: 26. Per germline, CDR1 TSWWSYY and CDR2 QGS. The CDR3 is 23 residues long. The CDR3 coding sequence is TGTGCTCTTGGGGTCCGGTACCGCAGCAGTACTGGGGGATCGGTCTATTACACCGATAAACTCATCTTT. Its translation: CALGVRYRSSTGGSVYYTDKLIF.

This clone has only a few counts. The chain joins TRDV1 to TRDJ1; D may be TRDD2 or TRDD3 (9 bases each). Germline CDR1 TSWWSYY, CDR2 QGS. V was clipped by 3 bases and J by 11 bases, with 43 bases between them. The CDR3 length is 22 residues. Here the CDR3 DNA reads TGTGCTCTTGGGGAGGACTCCTTCCTACGCCTTGAGAGAAAACTGGGGGAAGGTGTGCTCATCTTT. This translates into CALGEDSFLRLERKLGEGVLIF.

The rearrangement links TRDV1 to TRDJ1; D gene uncertain. This CDR3 contains 13 residues. The germline V gene has CDR1 TSWWSYY and CDR2 QGS. V was pared by 9 bases and J by 5 bases, with 16 bases between. CDR3 sequence (DNA): TGTGCTCTGACCAGGACCGACGGAGATAAACTCATCTTT. Translation: CALTRTDGDKLIF.

The J gene call is TRDJ1, but no V gene call exists; the table calls TRDD3, which could not be checked here. The CDR3 totals 17 residues. This CDR3 is CALGPGLRGIPFKKLIF. CDR3 nucleotide sequence: TGTGCTCTTGGCCCCGGCCTACGGGGGATACCTTTCAAAAAACTCATCTTT.

The chain is built from TRDV1 and TRDJ1, with 9 nucleotides matching TRDD3. Matching the DNA to germline supplied the J gene, which TCRdb does not give. Germline loops: CDR1 TSWWSYY, CDR2 QGS. The CDR3 covers 19 residues. The ends lost 10 bases at V and 3 bases at J; junction bases unmatched: 24. CDR3 coding DNA: TGTGCTCAGCGACGGGGAGTCGTACTGGGGGACCTTATGGCCGATAAACTCATCTTT. Residues: CAQRRGVVLGDLMADKLIF.

This sequence joins TRDV1 and TRDJ1; 10 positions agree with TRDD3. The ends lost 3 bases at V and 0 bases at J; junction bases unmatched: 13. Germline V CDR1 and CDR2: TSWWSYY, QGS. The CDR3 has 19 amino acids. The CDR3 DNA sequence: TGTGCTCTTGGGGACCGCGCGACGGGGGATACGTCCTACACCGATAAACTCATCTTT. Amino acid sequence: CALGDRATGDTSYTDKLIF.

No V segment was called; the J segment is TRDJ1. The CDR3 runs 14 residues. CDR3 sequence (DNA): TGTGCTCTTGGGCCACGAGATTTCCGAAGTAAACTCATCTTT. Translating gives CALGPRDFRSKLIF.

This clone has only a few counts. V usage is TRDV1 and J usage is TRDJ1; 7 bases fit TRDD3. Germline V gene data show CDR1 as TSWWSYY and CDR2 as QGS. V lost 2 bases to trimming and J lost 7 bases; unmatched junction nucleotides: 16. The CDR3 sequence is 17 residues long. Here the CDR3 DNA reads TGTGCTCTTGGGGAAGGGTGGCGTGTCTGGGGGCCCCTTAAACTCATCTTT. Translation gives CALGEGWRVWGPLKLIF.

This clone has just a few counts. This chain joins TRDV1 and TRDJ1; 13 bases are shared with TRDD3. The length of the CDR3 is 26 residues. Germline V gene sequence: CDR1 TSWWSYY, CDR2 QGS. V lost 3 bases and J lost 1; bases outside the gene matches: 32. CDR3 sequence: CALGDLSAFLRALGVLGDTGTDKLIF. Written as DNA, the CDR3 is TGTGCTCTTGGGGACCTGTCCGCCTTCCTAAGGGCCCTCGGGGTACTGGGGGATACGGGCACCGATAAACTCATCTTT.

The chain employs TRDV1 and TRDJ1; D gene ambiguous. The CDR3 loop spans 17 amino acids. Germline values: CDR1 TSWWSYY, CDR2 QGS. V lost 2 bases and J 0 bases, leaving 16 bases between the germline ends. Here the CDR3 reads CALGESPTLAYTDKLIF. In DNA form, the CDR3 reads TGTGCTCTTGGGGAATCCCCCACCCTGGCGTACACCGATAAACTCATCTTT.

This clone appeared a few times. The rearrangement links TRDV2 to TRDJ1, with TRDD3 matching 12 bases. With V trimmed by 0 bases and J by 0 bases, 10 bases remained unmatched. The CDR3 totals 19 residues. Germline V CDR1 and CDR2: GEAIGNYY, EKD. CDR3 DNA: TGTGCCTGTGACACCGTCCTGGGGGATACGCGGGGTCACACCGATAAACTCATCTTT. This sequence encodes CACDTVLGDTRGHTDKLIF.

This clone occurred a few times. The junction departs from the called germline gene at one end, perhaps through a read error. Additional DNA sequences in this sample encode the identical CDR3. The chain joins TRDV2 to TRDJ1; D might be TRDD3 (5 bases). Germline V gene lookup returns CDR1 GEAIGNYY and CDR2 EKD. The CDR3 runs 17 residues. Here the CDR3 DNA reads TGCGCCTGTGACAAATTTATCCCCTCCTCTGGGAGAGATAAACTCATCTTT. Its translation is CACDKFIPSSGRDKLIF.

This clone was seen more than once but under ten times. Germline and junction disagree at one end, which may indicate a read error. The same CDR3 also results from other DNA sequences found in this sample. The chain uses TRDV1 and TRDJ1; 7 positions agree with TRDD3. The CDR3 runs to 16 residues. Germline V CDR1 and CDR2: TSWWSYY, QGS. The CDR3 region is CALGELFPGDTDKLIF. CDR3 in DNA: TGCGCTCTTGGGGAACTTTTTCCGGGGGATACCGATAAACTCATCTTT.

This clone was seen a handful of times. The chain carries TRDV1 and TRDJ1; no firm D call. V was clipped by 3 bases and J by 0 bases, with 20 bases between them. In germline, CDR1 is TSWWSYY, CDR2 QGS. This CDR3 contains 18 residues. DNA for the CDR3: TGTGCTCTTGGGGACACCCCCCGAGACGAGTTGTACACCGATAAACTCATCTTT. It specifies CALGDTPRDELYTDKLIF.